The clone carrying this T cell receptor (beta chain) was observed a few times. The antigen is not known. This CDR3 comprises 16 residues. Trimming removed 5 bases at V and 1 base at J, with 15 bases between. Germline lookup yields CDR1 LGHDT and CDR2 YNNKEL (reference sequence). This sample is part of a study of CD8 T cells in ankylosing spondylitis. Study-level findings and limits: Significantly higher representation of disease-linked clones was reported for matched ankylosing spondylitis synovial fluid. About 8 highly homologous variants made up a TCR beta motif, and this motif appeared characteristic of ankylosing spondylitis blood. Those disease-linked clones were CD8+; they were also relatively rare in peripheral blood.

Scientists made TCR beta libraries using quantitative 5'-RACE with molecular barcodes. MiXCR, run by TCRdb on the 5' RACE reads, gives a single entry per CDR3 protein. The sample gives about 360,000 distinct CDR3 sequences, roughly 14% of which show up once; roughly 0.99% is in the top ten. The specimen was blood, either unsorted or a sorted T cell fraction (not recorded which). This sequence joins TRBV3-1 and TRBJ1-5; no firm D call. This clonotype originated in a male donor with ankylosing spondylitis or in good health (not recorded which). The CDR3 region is CASSEGNLGSNQPQHF. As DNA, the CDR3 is TGTGCCAGCAGCGAAGGAAACCTGGGAAGCAATCAGCCCCAGCATTTT.